The 17 T cell receptor beta chains given below trace back to one sample, sequenced in a study of shared clonotypes between healthy human individuals. Clones were read by immunoSEQ multiplex PCR, and TCRdb kept only the in-frame ones, dropping some. Of 450,000 to 700,000 clones in the sample, just under 97% were seen once. CD8 cells classed as naive were CD45RO-negative and positively selected for CCR7, excluding terminally differentiated effector memory CD45RA+ cells. Specimen: naive CD8+ T cells sorted from blood. The receptors were gathered from a woman aged 25 to 45 in good health.

CDR3 amino acids: CASSSPSSNEQFF. CDR3 nucleotide sequence: TGTGCCAGCAGCTCCCCATCGAGCAATGAGCAGTTCTTC. This chain links TRBV13 with TRBJ2-1, with D hard to call. This CDR3 is built from 13 residues. CDR1 and CDR2 (germline): PRHDT, FYEKMQ (reference sequence). V dropped 4 bases and J dropped 6 bases, with 10 bases sitting between them.

The V and J genes are TRBV14 and TRBJ2-7; no clear D. V was trimmed by 1 base and J by 3 bases, leaving 7 bases between them. Germline CDR1 SGHDN, CDR2 FVKESK. The CDR3 consists of 13 residues. The CDR3 DNA follows: TGTGCCAGCAGCCAAGGACGCAGCTACGAGCAGTACTTC. Amino acids: CASSQGRSYEQYF.

This chain connects TRBV9 to TRBJ2-5; D is unresolved. The ends were cut back, 3 bases at V and 5 bases at J, with 14 bases in the middle. The germline gives CDR1 SGDLS, CDR2 YYNGEE. This CDR3 region has 14 residues. Here the CDR3 reads CASSDGTSWETQYF. CDR3 sequence (DNA): TGTGCCAGCAGCGACGGCACGAGTTGGGAGACCCAGTACTTC.

The CDR3 here is CASSWGGREGTYNEQFF. The CDR3 bases are TGCGCCAGCAGCTGGGGCGGGCGGGAAGGGACCTACAATGAGCAGTTCTTC. The chain combines TRBV5-1 with TRBJ2-1; weak D call: TRBD2 (6 bases). The CDR3 has 17 residues. Trimming shortened V by 3 bases and J by 2 bases, and 18 bases separated the two germline ends. Germline lookup yields CDR1 SGHRS and CDR2 YFSETQ. The whole variable domain, filled in from reference TRBV5-1 and TRBJ2-1, reads KAGVTQTPRYLIKTRGQQVTLSCSPISGHRSVSWYQQTPGQGLQFLFEYFSETQRNKGNFPGRFSGRQFSNSRSEMNVSTLELGDSALYLCASSWGGREGTYNEQFFGPGTRLTVL.

As to this clone: The sample contains more than one DNA sequence encoding this CDR3. This chain connects TRBV9 to TRBJ2-3; D unresolved. The CDR3 has 12 residues. Looked up from germline, CDR1 is SGDLS and CDR2 is YYNGEE. Trimming removed 4 bases at V and 2 bases at J, with 5 bases between. The CDR3: CASSSYTDTQYF. CDR3 in DNA: TGTGCCAGCAGCTCCTACACAGATACGCAGTATTTT.

CDR3 in amino acids: CASRGLNEQFF. CDR3 DNA: TGCGCCAGCAGGGGGCTTAATGAGCAGTTCTTC. This chain joins TRBV5-1 and TRBJ2-1, with a possible D match to TRBD1 (5 bases). The V and J ends lost 5 bases and 7 bases respectively, with 7 bases between them. Germline V lookup: CDR1 SGHRS, CDR2 YFSETQ. The CDR3 has 11 amino acids.

CDR3 coding DNA: TGTGCCAGCAGTTATAACGGACTAGCGGGAGAGACCCAGTACTTC. This translates into CASSYNGLAGETQYF. The chain uses TRBV6-5 and TRBJ2-5, with TRBD2 matching over 11 bases. With V trimmed by 3 bases and J by 4 bases, 4 bases remained unmatched. Germline loops: CDR1 MNHEY, CDR2 SVGAGI. The CDR3 contains 15 residues.

The chain is built from TRBV28 and TRBJ2-2, with unresolved D. The CDR3 has 12 amino acids. CDR1 is MDHEN, CDR2 SYDVKM, per germline. V was trimmed by 8 bases and J by 1 base, leaving 5 bases between them. The CDR3 DNA follows: TGTGCCAGCGGGCGGAACACCGGGGAGCTGTTTTTT. It translates to CASGRNTGELFF.

This rearrangement joins TRBV11-2 to TRBJ1-1; no reliable D call. CDR1 is SGHAT, CDR2 FQNNGV, per germline. The V end was cut by 0 bases, the J end by 1 base, with 6 bases between. The CDR3 is made up of 14 amino acids. The CDR3 protein is CASSLDWGNTEAFF. CDR3 nucleotides: TGTGCCAGCAGCTTAGATTGGGGGAACACTGAAGCTTTCTTT.

The CDR3 spells CASSLGDDDNSPLHF. DNA of the CDR3: TGTGCCAGCAGCTTAGGAGACGACGATAATTCACCCCTCCACTTT. V usage is TRBV7-6 and J usage is TRBJ1-6; no reliable D call. The CDR3 extends over 15 amino acids. V shed 1 base and J shed 5 bases, with 9 bases lying between them. Per germline, CDR1 SGHVS and CDR2 FNYEAQ.

This rearrangement joins TRBV27 to TRBJ2-7; D ambiguous. With 3 bases removed from V and 2 bases from J, the gap between germline ends came to 11 bases. The CDR3 runs to 14 residues. The germline gives CDR1 MNHEY, CDR2 SMNVEV (reference sequence). The CDR3 sequence is CASSFPGGAYEQYF. The CDR3 region has the DNA TGTGCCAGCAGTTTTCCGGGTGGGGCCTACGAGCAGTACTTC.

The V call is TRBV19, the J call TRBJ2-1; D is possibly TRBD1 or TRBD2 (5 bases each). V was trimmed by 5 bases and J by 1 base, leaving 15 bases between them. Germline CDR1 and CDR2: LNHDA and SQIVND (reference sequence). The CDR3 runs 16 residues. The CDR3 DNA sequence: TGTGCCAGTAGTCCCGATCGAGGGGATTCCTACAATGAGCAGTTCTTC. Translated, it gives CASSPDRGDSYNEQFF.

This sequence joins TRBV6-5 and TRBJ2-2; the match to TRBD1 covers 10 bases. The CDR3 covers 15 residues. Germline V lookup: CDR1 MNHEY, CDR2 SVGAGI. Germline trimming cut 2 bases from V and 6 bases from J; bases unmatched to any gene: 3. The CDR3 loop is CASSYGQGVSGELFF. The CDR3 coding sequence is TGTGCCAGCAGTTACGGACAGGGGGTCTCCGGGGAGCTGTTTTTT.

The chain employs TRBV2 and TRBJ1-5; TRBD1 is a possible D gene (5 bases). V lost 6 bases, J lost 2 bases, and 11 bases lay in between. The CDR3 loop spans 14 amino acids. CDR1 and CDR2 from the germline V gene are SNHLY and FYNNEI. The CDR3 here is CASRGQGRNQPQHF. The CDR3 coding sequence is TGTGCCAGCAGGGGGCAGGGTCGCAATCAGCCCCAGCATTTT.

In the case of this clone: This sample also contains other DNA sequences that code for the same CDR3. The chain is built from TRBV4-1 and TRBJ2-1, with no clear D. V was cut by 1 base and J by 0 bases, with 1 base left in between. Germline V gene lookup returns CDR1 MGHRA and CDR2 YSYEKL. The CDR3 sequence is 13 residues long. CDR3 DNA sequence: TGCGCCAGCAGCCAAGTCTCCTACAATGAGCAGTTCTTC. Translation: CASSQVSYNEQFF.

The V and J genes are TRBV27 and TRBJ2-7; 11 nucleotides align to TRBD2. V dropped 5 bases and J dropped 3; count of bases not matched to a gene: 12. Germline-derived CDR1 and CDR2 are MNHEY and SMNVEV (reference sequence). The CDR3 totals 17 residues. This chain's CDR3 is CASSQIQLAGVDYEQYF. The CDR3, as DNA: TGTGCCAGCAGTCAGATCCAACTAGCGGGAGTTGACTACGAGCAGTACTTC.

The chain couples TRBV11-2 to TRBJ2-1; D is perhaps TRBD1 (6 bases). CDR1 is SGHAT and CDR2 is FQNNGV in the germline V gene. The germline V and J ends were trimmed by 5 bases and 2 bases, with 13 bases remaining between them. This CDR3 is built from 15 residues. CDR3 bases: TGTGCCAGCAGCCCATGGACAGTAACCTACAATGAGCAGTTCTTC. Its protein is CASSPWTVTYNEQFF.